What follows describes a single T cell receptor (beta chain). V lost 11 bases and J 0 bases, leaving 10 bases between the germline ends. Germline CDR1 reads ENHRY; CDR2 reads SYGVKD. The CDR3 sequence is 12 residues long. In the study's own analysis: By means of reference gene primer amplification, nucleated cell counts were estimated. TCRdb keeps only in-frame clones here, not all; method: immunoSEQ multiplex PCR. The DNA gave D and trimming, while V, J and clone size come from that table. This table holds about 140,000 clones, approximately 84% found once. These data originate in a study of blood T cell repertoires in COVID-19. Study background: Sources were T cells, B-cell-depleted T cells, or PBMCs; the material itself was cDNA or gDNA.

This TCR was recovered from a woman older than 75 in a cohort sampled during active or convalescent COVID-19. The specimen sequenced was peripheral blood. V usage is TRBV10-3 and J usage is TRBJ1-2; TRBD1 is a possible D gene (5 bases). This chain's CDR3 is CAAQTANYGYTF. In nucleotides, the CDR3 is TGTGCCGCCCAGACAGCTAACTATGGCTACACCTTC.